This T cell receptor (beta chain) was retrieved from a study of T cells in women clearing cervical HPV infection. As for the study in general: Control women cleared a single incident HPV16 infection within 12 months. Cases' blood sampling followed lesion detection by median approximately 150 days (90 to 200). HLA type could not be excluded as a confounder.

The germline V and J ends were trimmed by 6 bases and 7 bases, with 15 bases remaining between them. CDR1 is MNHEY, CDR2 SMNVEV, per germline (reference sequence). This CDR3 is 14 amino acids long. Repertoires were generated with immunoSEQ multiplex PCR, while TCRdb's copy carries only in-frame clones and drops some. The repertoire table contains 25,000 to 35,000 clones. Dot-blot hybridization genotyped cervical HPV amplified with MY09/MY11 PCR. Details on this clone: The read stops 3 residues short of the end of the CDR3; the missing end is completed from the germline J gene.

The sequenced sample was blood buffy coat. The rearrangement uses TRBV27 and TRBJ1-4, with D maybe TRBD1 (6 bases). The receptor's source is a woman aged 18 to 69 with a cervical HPV16 infection that either progressed to CIN3+ or cleared (not recorded which). Here the CDR3 reads CASSPTGLLEKLFF. CDR3 DNA, as far as it was read: TGTGCCAGCAGCCCCACAGGGCTGCTTGAAAAA.